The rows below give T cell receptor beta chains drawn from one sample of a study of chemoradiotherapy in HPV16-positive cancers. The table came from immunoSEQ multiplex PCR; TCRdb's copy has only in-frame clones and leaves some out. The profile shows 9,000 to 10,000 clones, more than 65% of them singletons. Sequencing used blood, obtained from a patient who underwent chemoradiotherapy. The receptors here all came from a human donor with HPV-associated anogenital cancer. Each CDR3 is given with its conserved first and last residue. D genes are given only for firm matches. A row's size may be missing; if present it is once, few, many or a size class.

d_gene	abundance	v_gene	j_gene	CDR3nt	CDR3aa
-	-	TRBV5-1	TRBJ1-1	TGCGCCAGCAGCTTGGGTGGGGGGATTATGAACACTGAAGCTTTCTTT	CASSLGGGIMNTEAFF
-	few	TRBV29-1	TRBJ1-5	TGCAGCGTTGTAGCCGACAGCCCCAATCAGCCCCAGCATTTT	CSVVADSPNQPQHF
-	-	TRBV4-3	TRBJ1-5	TGCGCCAGCAGCCAAGAGGACAGTGGCAATCAGCCCCAGCATTTT	CASSQEDSGNQPQHF
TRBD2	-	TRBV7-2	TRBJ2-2	TGTGCCAGCACCCGTCGCGGGGGGCGGGCCGGGGAGCTGTTTTTT	CASTRRGGRAGELFF
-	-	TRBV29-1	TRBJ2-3	TGCAGCGTTGAACCTACCACGTCCCCCCAAGATACGCAGTATTTT	CSVEPTTSPQDTQYF
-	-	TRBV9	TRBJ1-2	TGTGCCAGCAGCCCTGAGGTGGCAGGGAACTATGGCTACACCTTC	CASSPEVAGNYGYTF
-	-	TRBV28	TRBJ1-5	TGTGCCAGCACTCCCGGACTGTCTAGCAATCAGCCCCAGCATTTT	CASTPGLSSNQPQHF
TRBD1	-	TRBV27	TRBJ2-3	TGTGCCAGCGCCGGGACAGGGGCTCGGGTTGGCACAGATACGCAGTATTTT	CASAGTGARVGTDTQYF
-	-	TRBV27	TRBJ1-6	TGTGCCAGCAGTTCGATAACAGACTATAATTCACCCCTCCACTTT	CASSSITDYNSPLHF
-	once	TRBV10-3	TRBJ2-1	TGTGCCATCAGTGAGACGGGACCAAAGAATGAGCAGTTCTTC	CAISETGPKNEQFF
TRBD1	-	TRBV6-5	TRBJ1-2	TGTGCCAGCAGTTACTCGATCGAGGGGGCGGGTGGCTACACCTTC	CASSYSIEGAGGYTF
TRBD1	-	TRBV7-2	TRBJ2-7	TGTGCCAGCAGCTTATGGACAGGGGGTTCGAACGAGCAGTACTTC	CASSLWTGGSNEQYF
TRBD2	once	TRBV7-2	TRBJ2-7	TGTGCCAGCAGCTTAGTCGGAGCGGGGGGGAAGTACGAGCAGTACTTC	CASSLVGAGGKYEQYF
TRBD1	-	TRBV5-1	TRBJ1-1	TGCGCCAGCAGTTTACCGGGACAGAAGAACACTGAAGCTTTCTTT	CASSLPGQKNTEAFF
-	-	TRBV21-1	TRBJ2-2	TGTGCCAGCAGCCGGCGGGGACAGGGGAACACCGGGGAGCTGTTTTTT	CASSRRGQGNTGELFF
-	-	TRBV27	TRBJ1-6	TGTGCCAGCAGTTTGGGGGGGGCAACCCTCGGGGATTTTGATTCACCCCTCCACTTT	CASSLGGATLGDFDSPLHF
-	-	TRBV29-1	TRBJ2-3	TGCAGCGTTGGTACCGATGGGGATACGCAGTATTTT	CSVGTDGDTQYF
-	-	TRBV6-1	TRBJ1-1	TGTGCCAGCAGTGAAGCGGCAGGGACGGGGACTGAAGCTTTCTTT	CASSEAAGTGTEAFF
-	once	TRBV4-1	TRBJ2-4	TGCGCCAGCAGCCAAGGGAGCGTTGCCGGGCGACGAACTCGAGCCAAAAACATTCAGTACTTC	CASSQGSVAGRRTRAKNIQYF
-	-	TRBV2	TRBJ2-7	TGTGCCAGCAGGGCCTCTTGGGAGTCTCCGTACGAGCAGTACTTC	CASRASWESPYEQYF
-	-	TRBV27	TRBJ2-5	TGTGCCAGCAGTTTAGGACCGGGACGGTACCAAGAGACCCAGTACTTC	CASSLGPGRYQETQYF
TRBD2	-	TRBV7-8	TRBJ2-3	TGTGCCAGCAGCTTGCCACTAGCGGGGGGCTCGGATACGCAGTATTTT	CASSLPLAGGSDTQYF
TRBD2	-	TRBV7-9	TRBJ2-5	TGTGCCAGCAGCTCAGGACTAGCGGGGGGGGGAGAGACCCAGTACTTC	CASSSGLAGGGETQYF
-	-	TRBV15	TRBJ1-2	TGTGCCACCAGCAGAGACATTGATGGCTACACCTTC	CATSRDIDGYTF
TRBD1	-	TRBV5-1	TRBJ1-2	TGCGCCAGCAGCTCGGGACAGGGAGGGAGCGGCTACACCTTC	CASSSGQGGSGYTF
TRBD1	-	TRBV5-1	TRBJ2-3	TGCGCCAGCAGCGGGACAGTTGTCGGCACAGATACGCAGTATTTT	CASSGTVVGTDTQYF
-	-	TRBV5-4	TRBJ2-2	TGTGCCAGCAGCTTGCTCCTGGCAGAGAACACCGGGGAGCTGTTTTTT	CASSLLLAENTGELFF
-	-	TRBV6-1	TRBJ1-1	TGTGCCAGCAGCTGGACGGTTAACACTGAAGCTTTCTTT	CASSWTVNTEAFF
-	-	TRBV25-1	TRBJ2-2	TGTGCCAGCAGTGAAAAGCCCGGGGAGCTGTTTTTT	CASSEKPGELFF
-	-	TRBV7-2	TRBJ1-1	TGTGCCACCCGGCCGGGGGGATTGAACACTGAAGCTTTCTTT	CATRPGGLNTEAFF
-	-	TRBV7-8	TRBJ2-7	TGTGCCAGCAGCTTATATGAGGGACCGTACGAGCAGTACTTC	CASSLYEGPYEQYF
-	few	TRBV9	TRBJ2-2	TGTGCCAGCCACAGGGACACCAACACCGGGGAGCTGTTTTTT	CASHRDTNTGELFF